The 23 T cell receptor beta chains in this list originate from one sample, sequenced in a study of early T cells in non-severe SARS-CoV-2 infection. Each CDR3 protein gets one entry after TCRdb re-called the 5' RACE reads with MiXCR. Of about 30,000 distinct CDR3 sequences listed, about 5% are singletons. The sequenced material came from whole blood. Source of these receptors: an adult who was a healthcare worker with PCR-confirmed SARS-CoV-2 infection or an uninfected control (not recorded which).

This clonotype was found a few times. CDR3 sequence: CASSPTGLYEQYF. CDR3 bases: TGTGCCAGCTCCCCGACAGGGTTATACGAGCAGTACTTC. The chain joins TRBV18 to TRBJ2-7, with 7 bases fitting TRBD1. Trimming removed 6 bases from V and 4 bases from J; junction bases left unmatched: 6. CDR3 length equals 13 residues. CDR1 and CDR2 (germline): KGHSH, LQKENI.

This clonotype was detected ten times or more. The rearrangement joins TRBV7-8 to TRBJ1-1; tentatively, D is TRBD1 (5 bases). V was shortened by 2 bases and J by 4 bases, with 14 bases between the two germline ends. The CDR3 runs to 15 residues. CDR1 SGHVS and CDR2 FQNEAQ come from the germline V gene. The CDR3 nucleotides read TGTGCCAGCAGCTTACGAAGTCAGGGTATCACTGAAGCTTTCTTT. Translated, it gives CASSLRSQGITEAFF.

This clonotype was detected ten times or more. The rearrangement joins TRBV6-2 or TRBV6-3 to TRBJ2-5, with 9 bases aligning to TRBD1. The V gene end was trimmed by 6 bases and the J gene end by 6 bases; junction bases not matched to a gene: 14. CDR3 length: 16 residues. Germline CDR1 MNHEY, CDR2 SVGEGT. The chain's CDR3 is CASSRDRQGEKKTQYF. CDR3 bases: TGTGCCAGCAGCAGGGACCGACAGGGGGAGAAAAAGACCCAGTACTTC.

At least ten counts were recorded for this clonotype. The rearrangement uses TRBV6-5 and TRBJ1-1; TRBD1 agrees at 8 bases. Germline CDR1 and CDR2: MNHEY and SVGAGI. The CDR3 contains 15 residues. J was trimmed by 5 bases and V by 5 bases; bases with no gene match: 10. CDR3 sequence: CASSDPRGLSTEAFF. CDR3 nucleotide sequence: TGTGCCAGCAGTGACCCCAGGGGGCTAAGTACTGAAGCTTTCTTT.

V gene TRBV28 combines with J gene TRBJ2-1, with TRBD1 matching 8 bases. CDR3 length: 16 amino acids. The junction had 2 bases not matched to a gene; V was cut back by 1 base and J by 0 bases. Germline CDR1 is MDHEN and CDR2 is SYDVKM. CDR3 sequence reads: CASSLSGQGSYNEQFF. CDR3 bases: TGTGCCAGCAGTTTATCCGGACAGGGCTCCTACAATGAGCAGTTCTTC.

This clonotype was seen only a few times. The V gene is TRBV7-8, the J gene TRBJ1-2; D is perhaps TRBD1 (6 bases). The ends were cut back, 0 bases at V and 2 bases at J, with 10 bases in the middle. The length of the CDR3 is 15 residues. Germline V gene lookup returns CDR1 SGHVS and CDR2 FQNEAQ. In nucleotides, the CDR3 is TGTGCCAGCAGCTTAGCGAGGGGGAGAAACTATGGCTACACCTTC. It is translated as CASSLARGRNYGYTF. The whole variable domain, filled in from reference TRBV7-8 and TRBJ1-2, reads GAGVSQSPRYKVAKRGQDVALRCDPISGHVSLFWYQQALGQGPEFLTYFQNEAQLDKSGLPSDRFFAERPEGSVSTLKIQRTQQEDSAVYLCASSLARGRNYGYTFGSGTRLTVV.

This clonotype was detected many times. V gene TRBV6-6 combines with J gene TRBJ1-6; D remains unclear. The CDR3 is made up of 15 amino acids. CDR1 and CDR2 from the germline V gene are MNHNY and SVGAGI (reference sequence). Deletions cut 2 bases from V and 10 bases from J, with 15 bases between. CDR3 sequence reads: CASSYDPSEGSPLHF. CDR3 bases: TGTGCCAGCAGTTACGACCCTTCTGAAGGGTCACCCCTCCACTTT.

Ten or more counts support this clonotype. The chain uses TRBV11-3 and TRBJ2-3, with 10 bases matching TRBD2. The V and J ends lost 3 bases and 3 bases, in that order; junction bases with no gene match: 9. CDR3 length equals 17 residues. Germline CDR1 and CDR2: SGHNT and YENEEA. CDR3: CASSFDPSGRATDTQYF. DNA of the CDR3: TGTGCCAGCAGCTTTGACCCCAGCGGGAGGGCTACAGATACGCAGTATTTT.

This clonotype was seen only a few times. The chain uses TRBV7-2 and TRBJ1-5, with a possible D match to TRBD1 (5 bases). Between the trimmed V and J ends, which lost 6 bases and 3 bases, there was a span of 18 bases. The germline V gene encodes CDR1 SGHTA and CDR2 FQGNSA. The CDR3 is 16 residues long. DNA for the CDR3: TGTGCCAGCAGTCGCGGTCTTGGGGGTAACAATCAGCCCCAGCATTTT. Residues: CASSRGLGGNNQPQHF.

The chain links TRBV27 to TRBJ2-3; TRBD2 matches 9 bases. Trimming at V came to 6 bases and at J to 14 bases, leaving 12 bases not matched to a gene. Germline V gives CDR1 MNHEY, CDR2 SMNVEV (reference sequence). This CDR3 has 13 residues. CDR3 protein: CASRDTTGTSWYF. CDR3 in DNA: TGTGCCAGCAGGGATACCACCGGGACTAGCTGGTATTTT.

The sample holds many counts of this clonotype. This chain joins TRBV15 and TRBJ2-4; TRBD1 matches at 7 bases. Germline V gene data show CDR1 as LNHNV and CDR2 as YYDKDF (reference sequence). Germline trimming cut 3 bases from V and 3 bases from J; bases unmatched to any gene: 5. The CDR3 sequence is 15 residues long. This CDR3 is CATSSNRGGKNIQYF. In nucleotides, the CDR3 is TGTGCCACCAGCAGCAACAGGGGTGGCAAAAACATTCAGTACTTC.

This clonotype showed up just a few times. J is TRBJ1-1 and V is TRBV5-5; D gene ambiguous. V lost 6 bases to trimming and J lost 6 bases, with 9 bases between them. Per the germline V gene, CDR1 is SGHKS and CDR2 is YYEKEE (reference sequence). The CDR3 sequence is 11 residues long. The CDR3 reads CASIRTAEAFF. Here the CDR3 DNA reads TGTGCCAGCATCCGGACCGCTGAAGCTTTCTTT.

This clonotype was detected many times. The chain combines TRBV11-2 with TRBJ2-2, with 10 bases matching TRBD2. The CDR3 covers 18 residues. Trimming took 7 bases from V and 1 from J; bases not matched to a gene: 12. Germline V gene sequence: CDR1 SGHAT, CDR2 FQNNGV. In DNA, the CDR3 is TGTGCCAGCATACCCTATTTAATAGCGGGAGGGAACACCGGGGAGCTGTTTTTT. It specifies CASIPYLIAGGNTGELFF.

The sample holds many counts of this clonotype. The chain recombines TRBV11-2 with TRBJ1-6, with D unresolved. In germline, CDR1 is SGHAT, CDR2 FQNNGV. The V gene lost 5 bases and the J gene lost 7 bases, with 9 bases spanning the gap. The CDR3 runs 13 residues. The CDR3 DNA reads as TGTGCCAGCAGCACAACAGAGAATTCACCCCTCCACTTT. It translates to CASSTTENSPLHF.

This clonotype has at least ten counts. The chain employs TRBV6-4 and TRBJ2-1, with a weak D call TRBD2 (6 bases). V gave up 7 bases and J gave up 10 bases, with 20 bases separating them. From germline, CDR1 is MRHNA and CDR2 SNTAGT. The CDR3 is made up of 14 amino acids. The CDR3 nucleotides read TGTGCCAGCACCGCGTGGGCGGGATCTGGGGAGCAGTTCTTC. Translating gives CASTAWAGSGEQFF.

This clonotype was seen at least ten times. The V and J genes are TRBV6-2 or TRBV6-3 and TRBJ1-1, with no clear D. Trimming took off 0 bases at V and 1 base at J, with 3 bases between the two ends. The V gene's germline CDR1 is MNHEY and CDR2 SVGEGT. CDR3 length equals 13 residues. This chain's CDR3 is CASSYSENTEAFF. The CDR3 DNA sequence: TGTGCCAGCAGTTACTCAGAGAACACTGAAGCTTTCTTT.

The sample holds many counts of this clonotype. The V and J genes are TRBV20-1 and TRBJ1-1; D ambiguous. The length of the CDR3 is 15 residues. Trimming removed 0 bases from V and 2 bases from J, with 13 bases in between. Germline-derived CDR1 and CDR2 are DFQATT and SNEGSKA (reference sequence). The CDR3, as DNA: TGCAGTGCTAGAGATCAAAAGGGTCCAAACACTGAAGCTTTCTTT. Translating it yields CSARDQKGPNTEAFF.

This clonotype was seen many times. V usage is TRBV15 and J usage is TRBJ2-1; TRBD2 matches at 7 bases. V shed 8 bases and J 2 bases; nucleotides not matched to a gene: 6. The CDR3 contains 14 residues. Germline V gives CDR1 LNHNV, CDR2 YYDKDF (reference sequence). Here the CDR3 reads CATRFREAYNEQFF. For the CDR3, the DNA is TGTGCCACCCGGTTCCGGGAGGCCTACAATGAGCAGTTCTTC.

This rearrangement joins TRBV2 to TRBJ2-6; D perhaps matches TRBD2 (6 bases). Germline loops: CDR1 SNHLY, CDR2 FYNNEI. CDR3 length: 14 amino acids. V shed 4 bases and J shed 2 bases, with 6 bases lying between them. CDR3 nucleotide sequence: TGTGCCAGCAGTGGGGGGGCTGGGGCCAACGTCCTGACTTTC. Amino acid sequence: CASSGGAGANVLTF. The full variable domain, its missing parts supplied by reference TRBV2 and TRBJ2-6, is EPEVTQTPSHQVTQMGQEVILRCVPISNHLYFYWYRQILGQKVEFLVSFYNNEISEKSEIFDDQFSVERPDGSNFTLKIRSTKLEDSAMYFCASSGGAGANVLTFGAGSRLTVL.

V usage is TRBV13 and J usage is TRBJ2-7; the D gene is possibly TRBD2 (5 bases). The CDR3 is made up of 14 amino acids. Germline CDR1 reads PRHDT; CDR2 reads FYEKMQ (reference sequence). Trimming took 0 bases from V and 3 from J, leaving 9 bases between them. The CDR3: CASSLGLGDYEQYF. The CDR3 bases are TGTGCCAGCAGCTTAGGACTAGGTGACTACGAGCAGTACTTC.

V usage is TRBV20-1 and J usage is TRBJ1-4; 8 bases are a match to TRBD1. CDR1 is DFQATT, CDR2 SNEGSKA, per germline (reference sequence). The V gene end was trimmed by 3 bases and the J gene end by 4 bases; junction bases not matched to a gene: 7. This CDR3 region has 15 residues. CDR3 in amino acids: CSASAGGAFNEKLFF. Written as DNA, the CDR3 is TGCAGTGCTAGCGCAGGGGGCGCATTTAATGAAAAACTGTTTTTT.

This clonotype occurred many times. Here the CDR3 reads CASSPAGRLYEQYF. The CDR3 DNA is TGTGCCAGCTCACCGGCGGGAAGGCTCTACGAGCAGTACTTC. The rearrangement joins TRBV18 to TRBJ2-7, with D maybe TRBD2 (6 bases). The CDR3 has 14 residues. V gave up 3 bases and J gave up 3 bases, with 12 bases separating them. Germline lookup yields CDR1 KGHSH and CDR2 LQKENI.

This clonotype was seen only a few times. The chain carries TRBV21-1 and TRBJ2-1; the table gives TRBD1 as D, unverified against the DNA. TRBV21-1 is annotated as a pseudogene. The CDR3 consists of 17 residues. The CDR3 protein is CASSKLSPEVAYNEQFF. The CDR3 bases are TGTGCCAGCAGCAAATTAAGCCCCGAGGTCGCCTACAATGAGCAGTTCTTC.